This entry is about one TCR beta chain. The sample originates from a study of blood T cell repertoires in COVID-19. Study-wide context: The analysed material was cDNA or gDNA that came from T cells, B-cell-depleted T cells, or PBMCs.

Some clones are missing from TCRdb's copy, which holds only in-frame ones; the method was immunoSEQ multiplex PCR. The table includes about 200,000 clones, roughly 90% detected once. The germline CDR1 and CDR2 sequences are SGHTA and FQGNSA. This CDR3 has 16 amino acids. V shed 3 bases and J 8 bases; nucleotides not matched to a gene: 8. Participants were aged roughly 18 to 100 years from 20 to 30 US areas. Participants had their cohort set by participant-reported clinical history. The source is a woman aged 25 to 39 with acute COVID-19. The chain links TRBV7-2 to TRBJ2-2, with TRBD1 matching 11 bases. Sequencing was performed on PBMCs or T cells enriched from blood (not recorded which). As DNA, the CDR3 is TGTGCCAGCAGCTTGCGGGGGACAGGGGGAAAAGGGGAGCTGTTTTTT. Its translation is CASSLRGTGGKGELFF.